These 2 T cell receptor beta chains were all obtained from the same sample, sequenced in a study of cytomegalovirus exposure and HLA in healthy donors. Both 60 Vbeta primers and 13 Jbeta primers went into the PCR. Clones were sequenced by immunoSEQ multiplex PCR, and TCRdb holds only the in-frame ones, with some missing. This sample has around 160,000 clones, with approximately 71% found just once. The material sequenced was PBMCs. Receptors originate from a woman aged 18 to 35 in good health and CMV-seropositive.

This clone was detected only a few times. The chain uses TRBV19 and TRBJ2-7, with D perhaps matching TRBD2 (5 bases). V was pared by 9 bases and J by 4 bases, with 10 bases between. The CDR3 has 11 residues. CDR1 LNHDA and CDR2 SQIVND come from the germline V gene (reference sequence). CDR3 residues: CASQGGYEQYF. The DNA for the CDR3 is TGTGCCAGCCAAGGAGGTTACGAGCAGTACTTC.

The rearrangement joins TRBV10-3 to TRBJ1-2, with D possibly matching TRBD1 (6 bases). Trimming took off 2 bases at V and 6 bases at J, with 16 bases between the two ends. This CDR3 comprises 15 residues. From germline, CDR1 is ENHRY and CDR2 SYGVKD. The CDR3, as DNA: TGTGCCATCAGTGAGCCGGACAGCCCAATGGATGGCTACACCTTC. Translation: CAISEPDSPMDGYTF.